The rows below give T cell receptor beta chains drawn from one sample of a study of cytomegalovirus exposure and HLA in healthy donors. The assay was immunoSEQ multiplex PCR, and TCRdb's table has in-frame clones only and misses some. Of about 170,000 clones in the sample, about 75% are singletons; the top ten hold 2.5% to 3.5%. Sequenced sample: PBMCs. The receptors were gathered from a woman aged 45-59 years in good health and CMV-seropositive. Each CDR3 is given with its conserved first and last residue. The order of the fields is V gene, J gene, clone size, D gene, CDR3 protein, CDR3 DNA. D genes are given only for firm matches. Clone size is stated in some rows and not others, as once, few, many or a class when expanded.

>TRBV5-1|TRBJ1-2|NA|NA
CASSLVRDGGAEGGYTF
TGCGCCAGCAGCTTGGTTCGGGACGGAGGGGCGGAGGGTGGCTACACCTTC
>TRBV7-9|TRBJ1-2|NA|NA
CASSLRQGSFYGYTF
TGTGCCAGCAGCTTAAGGCAGGGGAGCTTCTATGGCTACACCTTC
>TRBV4-1|TRBJ2-3|NA|NA
CASSQRAPRVASTDTQYF
TGCGCCAGCAGCCAAAGGGCCCCGCGGGTAGCGAGCACAGATACGCAGTATTTT
>TRBV5-6|TRBJ1-5|NA|NA
CASSLLNQPQHF
TGTGCCAGCAGCTTGTTAAATCAGCCCCAGCATTTT
>TRBV5-1|TRBJ1-2|once|NA
CASSFGTTNGYTF
TGCGCCAGCAGCTTCGGGACAACAAATGGCTACACCTTC
>TRBV2|TRBJ1-1|NA|NA
CAIRGGETAFF
TGTGCCATTCGCGGGGGGGAGACAGCTTTCTTT
>TRBV10-1|TRBJ1-1|few|TRBD1
CASSANRGFSTEAFF
TGCGCCAGCAGTGCCAACAGGGGATTCTCCACTGAAGCTTTCTTT
>TRBV6-5|TRBJ1-1|NA|TRBD1
CASRRGLTEAFF
TGTGCCAGCAGGAGGGGGCTCACTGAAGCTTTCTTT
>TRBV9|TRBJ2-3|NA|TRBD1
CASRGQGSDTQYF
TGTGCCAGCAGGGGACAGGGGTCGGATACGCAGTATTTT
>TRBV9|TRBJ2-3|NA|TRBD2
CASSVRVAGGLTDTQYF
TGTGCCAGCAGCGTACGCGTAGCGGGAGGCCTCACAGATACGCAGTATTTT
>TRBV27|TRBJ2-5|few|NA
CASSSPGTPGGETQYF
TGTGCCAGCAGTTCCCCCGGGACTCCCGGAGGAGAGACCCAGTACTTC
>TRBV5-8|TRBJ1-2|once|TRBD1
CASSPDRGNNYGYTF
TGTGCCAGCAGCCCGGACAGGGGGAATAACTATGGCTACACCTTC
>TRBV7-2|TRBJ2-4|once|NA
CASSPTRQLNIQYF
TGTGCCAGCAGCCCTACGAGACAGTTAAACATTCAGTACTTC
>TRBV6-5|TRBJ1-6|NA|TRBD1
CASRAGGVNSPLHF
TGTGCCAGCAGGGCAGGGGGCGTAAATTCACCCCTCCACTTT
>TRBV11-3|TRBJ1-1|NA|NA
CASSPTGDTEAFF
TGTGCCAGCAGCCCCACGGGGGACACTGAAGCTTTCTTT
>TRBV6-1|TRBJ1-4|NA|TRBD1
CASSEPGQGKEKLFF
TGTGCCAGCAGCGAACCGGGACAGGGAAAAGAAAAACTGTTTTTT
>TRBV2|TRBJ2-5|NA|NA
CASKRGTVQETQYF
TGTGCCAGCAAACGCGGGACGGTTCAAGAGACCCAGTACTTC
>TRBV2|TRBJ2-2|once|NA
CASSPRQENTGELFF
TGTGCCAGCAGTCCAAGACAGGAGAACACCGGGGAGCTGTTTTTT
>TRBV11-2|TRBJ2-5|NA|TRBD2
CASSPLAGEGETQYF
TGTGCCAGCAGCCCCCTAGCGGGGGAGGGGGAGACCCAGTACTTC
>TRBV5-1|TRBJ2-1|NA|NA
CASSLPMDEQFF
TGCGCCAGCAGTCTCCCTATGGATGAGCAGTTCTTC
>TRBV5-6|TRBJ2-5|NA|TRBD2
CASSTGLAGGMTQYF
TGTGCCAGCAGCACGGGACTAGCGGGGGGGATGACCCAGTACTTC
>TRBV7-9|TRBJ1-2|NA|NA
CASSLVAGRGYTF
TGTGCCAGCAGCTTAGTGGCAGGGCGTGGCTACACCTTC
>TRBV7-6|TRBJ1-1|NA|TRBD1
CASSSQPGQGVAEAFF
TGTGCCAGCAGCTCCCAACCGGGACAGGGGGTTGCTGAAGCTTTCTTT
>TRBV29-1|TRBJ2-3|NA|NA
CSVEGGGTDTQYF
TGCAGCGTTGAGGGAGGAGGCACAGATACGCAGTATTTT
>TRBV6-5|TRBJ1-2|NA|TRBD1
CASGGQGGGYTF
TGTGCCAGCGGGGGACAGGGGGGCGGCTACACCTTC
>TRBV4-2|TRBJ2-5|NA|NA
CASSQDRSYGTQYF
TGTGCCAGCAGCCAAGATAGGAGTTACGGGACCCAGTACTTC
>TRBV12-5|TRBJ1-3|once|NA
CASGLGRSSGNTIYF
TGTGCTAGTGGTTTGGGACGGAGCTCTGGAAACACCATATATTTT
>TRBV5-1|TRBJ1-1|NA|NA
CASSLVSAGGASEAFF
TGCGCCAGCAGCTTGGTATCCGCTGGGGGGGCATCTGAAGCTTTCTTT